This T cell receptor beta chain was found in a study of blood T cell repertoires in COVID-19. Turning to the study itself: T cells, B-cell-depleted T cells, or PBMCs supplied cDNA or gDNA.

TCRdb's table, derived via immunoSEQ multiplex PCR, lists solely in-frame clones and lacks some. The sample records roughly 190,000 clones, 70% to 90% being singletons. The germline V gene encodes CDR1 MGHRA and CDR2 YSYEKL. The CDR3 totals 15 residues. The ends lost 2 bases at V and 0 bases at J; junction bases unmatched: 3. A note on this clone: Other DNA sequences in this sample translate to the same CDR3.

The Seattle patients, enrolled during active infection, were followed longitudinally. The J gene is TRBJ2-7, the V gene TRBV4-1; 8 nucleotides align to TRBD2. This clonotype originated in a woman aged 55-69 years with COVID-19, enrolled during active disease. The specimen was peripheral blood. This chain's CDR3 is CASSQRTSGSYEQYF. CDR3 coding DNA: TGCGCCAGCAGCCAACGCACTAGCGGCTCCTACGAGCAGTACTTC.